The 8 T cell receptor beta chains below all came from one sample that was sequenced in a study of cytomegalovirus exposure and HLA in healthy donors. 60 Vbeta and 13 Jbeta primers were used in PCR. Data came from immunoSEQ multiplex PCR; TCRdb stores just in-frame clones and leaves some out. The sample lists approximately 180,000 clones; approximately 72% were seen once. The sequenced material came from PBMCs. All receptors derive from a human donor in good health.

V is TRBV9 and J is TRBJ2-2, with unresolved D. This CDR3 is 16 amino acids long. Germline CDR1 is SGDLS and CDR2 is YYNGEE. Trimming removed 4 bases from V and 2 bases from J, with 15 bases in between. The CDR3 nucleotides read TGTGCCAGCAGCCGTACTCCCCAGGATAACACCGGGGAGCTGTTTTTT. Its translation is CASSRTPQDNTGELFF.

This rearrangement joins TRBV7-2 to TRBJ1-1; a possible D gene is TRBD1 (5 bases). V lost 5 bases to trimming and J lost 3 bases, with 10 bases between them. Germline CDR1 and CDR2: SGHTA and FQGNSA. The CDR3 extends over 13 amino acids. CDR3 protein: CASSVLRDTEAFF. The CDR3 nucleotides read TGTGCCAGCAGCGTCCTCAGGGACACTGAAGCTTTCTTT.

J is TRBJ2-5 and V is TRBV7-2, with D unclear. Trimming removed 4 bases at V and 4 bases at J, with 19 bases between. This CDR3 is 16 amino acids long. CDR1 and CDR2 from the germline V gene are SGHTA and FQGNSA. The CDR3 DNA is TGTGCCAGCAGCTCCTCGGGTCCTACCCACATAGAGACCCAGTACTTC. It codes for CASSSSGPTHIETQYF.

The chain combines TRBV14 with TRBJ2-3; D ambiguous. The CDR3 loop spans 15 amino acids. The germline V and J ends were trimmed by 6 bases and 0 bases, with 13 bases remaining between them. Germline V gene data show CDR1 as SGHDN and CDR2 as FVKESK. The CDR3 loop is CASRDRRSSTDTQYF. CDR3 coding DNA: TGTGCCAGCAGGGATCGACGGAGTAGCACAGATACGCAGTATTTT.

The DNA of the CDR3 is TGTGCCAGCAGTTCGGGTCGGGGGGCGTCTTACAATGAGCAGTTCTTC. The encoded protein is CASSSGRGASYNEQFF. The J gene is TRBJ2-1, the V gene TRBV6-6, with D possibly being TRBD2 (7 bases). The CDR3 contains 16 residues. Deletions cut 4 bases from V and 4 bases from J, with 17 bases between. CDR1 is MNHNY and CDR2 is SVGAGI in the germline V gene (reference sequence).

This clone was recorded a few times. V gene TRBV7-9 combines with J gene TRBJ1-1; a weak D match, TRBD1 (5 bases). The CDR3 has 11 amino acids. V gave up 5 bases and J gave up 11 bases, with 12 bases separating them. The germline V gene has CDR1 SEHNR and CDR2 FQNEAQ (reference sequence). The CDR3, as DNA: TGTGCCAGCAGCCCAAGGGACTACGCTTTCTTT. Protein sequence: CASSPRDYAFF.

This clone was seen a handful of times. V usage is TRBV27 and J usage is TRBJ1-6, with TRBD1 matching 8 bases. Germline V gene sequence: CDR1 MNHEY, CDR2 SMNVEV (reference sequence). With V trimmed by 7 bases and J by 10 bases, 12 bases remained unmatched. The CDR3 has 15 residues. CDR3 sequence: CASNPGGTPTSPLHF. DNA of the CDR3: TGTGCCAGCAACCCAGGGGGCACCCCCACGTCACCCCTCCACTTT.

This clone was recorded a few times. The chain recombines TRBV19 with TRBJ2-7, with D possibly being TRBD1 (6 bases). Trimming left V 5 bases short and J 2 bases short, with 13 bases between. Germline CDR1 is LNHDA and CDR2 is SQIVND (reference sequence). The CDR3 runs 14 residues. The CDR3 DNA follows: TGTGCCAGTAGTCCCCGGGCAGGGGCCTACGAGCAGTACTTC. It codes for CASSPRAGAYEQYF.